This entry lists 23 T cell receptor beta chains sequenced from one sample in a study of tumor-infiltrating lymphocytes in primary liver carcinoma. Total RNA (approximately 450 ng) served as template for TCR beta cDNA synthesis primed by a constant-region primer. Libraries of TCR beta came from three nested multiplex PCR rounds with slightly modified ARM-PCR. Running around 9 cycles apiece, the first two PCR rounds relied on TRBV1-TRBV30 forward primers together with a C-beta reverse primer. Using its own MiXCR run on the multiplex PCR reads, TCRdb lists one record per CDR3 protein. The sample carries roughly 200,000 distinct CDR3 sequences, about 85% recorded once. RNA and DNA were co-extracted from around 20-30 mg of unsorted bulk tissue. Sequenced sample: tumor tissue from primary liver carcinoma. The receptors shown here come from a man aged 40-49 years with primary liver carcinoma and hepatitis B virus infection.

For this clonotype: The junction differs from germline at one of its ends, possibly a read error. CDR3 sequence (DNA): TGTGCGAGCAGACATACACAACAGGGGCTCTACGTGCAGTACTTC. Translation: CASRHTQQGLYVQYF. The chain recombines TRBV12-3 or TRBV12-4 with TRBJ2-7; 7 positions agree with TRBD1. This CDR3 has 15 residues.

In DNA form, the CDR3 reads TGCGCCAGCACCCGGCGACTAGCGGGGGGGTCCCGTGGGGAAAACATTCAGTACTTC. Residues: CASTRRLAGGSRGENIQYF. The chain links TRBV4-3 to TRBJ2-4, with TRBD2 matching 14 bases. With 7 bases clipped from V and 5 bases from J, the junction kept 16 bases outside the gene matches. The germline CDR1 and CDR2 sequences are LGHNA and YSLEER. The CDR3 is made up of 19 amino acids.

Concerning this clonotype itself: This clone may be a read error of a much larger clone one base away. This sequence joins TRBV30 and TRBJ2-1; perhaps TRBD2 as D (6 bases). CDR3 length: 13 amino acids. Germline CDR1 reads GTSNPN; CDR2 reads SVGIG (reference sequence). V was clipped by 4 bases and J by 1 base, with 8 bases between them. The CDR3 sequence is CAWTGTSYNEQFF. CDR3 nucleotides: TGTGCCTGGACCGGGACTTCCTACAATGAGCAGTTCTTC.

Points on this clonotype: The germline gene is not matched at one end of the junction; a read error may be the cause. The rearrangement uses TRBV6-1 and TRBJ2-3; D is unresolved. Germline values: CDR1 MNHNS, CDR2 SASEGT. This CDR3 is 14 amino acids long. CDR3 sequence reads: CANSLPLGADTQYF. DNA of the CDR3: TGTGCCAACAGTTTACCCCTCGGAGCAGATACGCAGTATTTT.

As concerns this clonotype: One end of the junction fails to match germline, which may point to a read error. The chain has TRBV30 and TRBJ2-1; 7 bases fit TRBD1. The CDR3 totals 13 residues. The germline V gene encodes CDR1 GTSNPN and CDR2 SVGIG (reference sequence). The CDR3 reads CARSLRSGGEQFF. DNA of the CDR3: TGTGCCCGGAGTCTCCGGTCAGGGGGTGAGCAGTTCTTC.

With respect to this clonotype: One end of the junction varies from germline; a read error may be responsible. This chain uses TRBV6-2 or TRBV6-3 with TRBJ2-7; 9 nucleotides match TRBD2. The CDR3 extends over 15 amino acids. Germline-derived CDR1 and CDR2 are MNHEY and SVGEGT. CDR3 coding DNA: TGTGCCAGCAGCGCCCCGACTAGCGGAGGGTACGAGAAGTACTTC. Translating it yields CASSAPTSGGYEKYF.

About this clonotype itself: The CDR3 does not end in the conserved phenylalanine or tryptophan, so this is likely a read error. J is TRBJ2-5 and V is TRBV10-3; no reliable D call. Germline V lookup: CDR1 ENHRY, CDR2 SYGVKD. The CDR3 extends over 12 amino acids. The CDR3 loop reads CAICDYGETQYL. CDR3 coding DNA: TGTGCCATCTGTGATTACGGGGAGACCCAGTACCTC.

CDR3 DNA sequence: TGTATCAGCAGCCGGCAGGGGGCGGGTCGAGGGACCCAGTACTTC. Amino acids: CISSRQGAGRGTQYF. The V and J genes are TRBV12-3 or TRBV12-4 and TRBJ2-5; 8 nucleotides align to TRBD1. The CDR3 length is 15 residues.

The chain is built from TRBV6-5 and TRBJ2-7, with no clear D. Trimming cost V 5 bases and J 2 bases, with 13 bases left between them. This CDR3 has 14 residues. Per germline, CDR1 MNHEY and CDR2 SVGAGI. CDR3 nucleotide sequence: TGTGCCAGCAGTAAGATCGGGTGGGCCTACGAGCAGTACTTC. It yields the protein CASSKIGWAYEQYF.

A remark on this clonotype: The junction and the germline gene differ at one end; a read error may be behind it. The V call is TRBV29-1, the J call TRBJ2-5; 8 nucleotides agree with TRBD2. This CDR3 region has 16 residues. The V gene's germline CDR1 is SQVTM and CDR2 ANQGSEA. CDR3 sequence reads: CSAYTTPGLVGETQYF. CDR3 DNA: TGTAGCGCCTACACGACTCCGGGACTAGTGGGAGAGACCCAGTACTTC.

To note about this clonotype: This could be a read error, since a much larger clone is one nucleotide away. The chain joins TRBV6-5 to TRBJ2-1, with D perhaps matching TRBD2 (7 bases). The CDR3 is 14 residues long. The V gene's germline CDR1 is MNHEY and CDR2 SVGAGI. V was pared by 2 bases and J by 12 bases, with 17 bases between. The CDR3, as DNA: TGTGCCAGCAGTTACGGGACGGGGGGCCGTGTGCAGTTCTTC. Amino acid sequence: CASSYGTGGRVQFF.

This clonotype was detected a few times. A junction end diverges from the germline sequence, so it may reflect a read error. V usage is TRBV29-1 and J usage is TRBJ2-5; TRBD2 is a possible D gene (5 bases). CDR3 length: 13 residues. Germline CDR1 is SQVTM and CDR2 is ANQGSEA. In nucleotides, the CDR3 is TGTAGCGTTGAAGGCGGGCTCGGGGAGACCCAGTACTTC. The encoded protein is CSVEGGLGETQYF.

This clonotype was observed a few times. A read error is possible here, since a much larger clone lies one base away. CDR3 region: CASSEVTGREQYF. In DNA, the CDR3 is TGTGCCAGCAGTGAAGTTACAGGACGCGAGCAGTACTTC. The rearrangement joins TRBV6-1 to TRBJ2-7, with D possibly being TRBD1 (5 bases). The CDR3 has 13 residues. V was pared by 1 base and J by 6 bases, with 10 bases between. CDR1 MNHNS and CDR2 SASEGT come from the germline V gene.

Regarding this clonotype: At one of its ends the junction is not consistent with the germline gene, which may arise from a read error. J is TRBJ2-3 and V is TRBV5-6; D not certain. This CDR3 comprises 14 residues. Germline CDR1 is SGHDT and CDR2 is YYEEEE. CDR3 region: CASSLTGNTDTQYF. The CDR3 nucleotides read TGTGCCAGTAGCTTGACCGGTAACACAGATACGCAGTATTTT. Combining the CDR3 with reference TRBV5-6 and TRBJ2-3 gives the whole variable domain DAGVTQSPTHLIKTRGQQVTLRCSPKSGHDTVSWYQQALGQGPQFIFQYYEEEERQRGNFPDRFSGHQFPNYSSELNVNALLLGDSALYLCASSLTGNTDTQYFGPGTRLTVL.

Many counts were recorded for this clonotype. V gene TRBV5-6 combines with J gene TRBJ2-2; TRBD1 might be the D (5 bases). The germline CDR1 and CDR2 sequences are SGHDT and YYEEEE. Trimming removed 1 base at V and 3 bases at J, with 13 bases between. There are 16 residues in the CDR3. CDR3: CASSLRFRAYTGELFF. The CDR3 DNA sequence: TGTGCCAGCAGCTTGCGGTTCAGGGCCTACACCGGGGAGCTGTTTTTT.

Comments on this clonotype: A read error may be the cause here, since a much bigger clone is one base away. The gene calls are TRBV7-8 and TRBJ1-6; perhaps TRBD1 as D (6 bases). Germline V gene lookup returns CDR1 SGHVS and CDR2 FQNEAQ. The CDR3 is 15 amino acids. With 5 bases removed from V and 6 bases from J, the gap between germline ends came to 14 bases. The CDR3 protein is CASSPSQGSNSPLHF. Here the CDR3 DNA reads TGTGCCAGCAGCCCATCACAGGGTAGTAATTCACCCCTCCACTTT.

The chain couples TRBV14 to TRBJ2-1, with D perhaps TRBD2 (6 bases). Germline CDR1 and CDR2: SGHDN and FVKESK. The CDR3 totals 16 residues. The CDR3 nucleotides read TGTGCTAGCGGTGCCGTAGCGAGATGGGTAAACAATGAGCAGTTCTTC. Its translation is CASGAVARWVNNEQFF.

Comment on this clonotype: One end of the junction is discordant with germline, which a read error may explain. The chain joins TRBV6-1 to TRBJ2-1; 13 nucleotides line up with TRBD2. CDR1 is MNHNS, CDR2 SASEGT, per germline. The CDR3 sequence is 15 residues long. CDR3 nucleotide sequence: TGTGCCAGCAGTGAAGGGACTAGCGGGAGCAATAAGCAGTGCTTC. Translation: CASSEGTSGSNKQCF.

This chain connects TRBV4-1 to TRBJ1-2; no clear D. Per germline, CDR1 MGHRA and CDR2 YSYEKL. V lost 9 bases and J lost 7, with 24 bases in between. The CDR3 is 15 residues long. The CDR3 reads CARSFAGHGNGGYTF. The CDR3 nucleotides read TGCGCCAGAAGCTTCGCGGGCCATGGGAACGGTGGCTACACCTTC.

About this clonotype itself: A read error may account for a junction end that differs from germline. J is TRBJ2-2 and V is TRBV4-1; TRBD2 aligns across 7 bases. Germline CDR1 is MGHRA and CDR2 is YSYEKL. The CDR3 covers 15 residues. For the CDR3, the DNA is TGCGCCAGCAGCCTCCCGGGGGAGGGCTCCGGGGAACTGTTTTTT. This sequence encodes CASSLPGEGSGELFF.

The V gene is TRBV6-5, the J gene TRBJ2-7; perhaps TRBD2 as D (6 bases). From germline, CDR1 is MNHEY and CDR2 SVGAGI. V lost 10 bases and J lost 4, with 23 bases in between. This CDR3 comprises 15 residues. CDR3 in DNA: TGTGCCATCGGACGAGGGGCTAGCGTATCTTACGAGCAGTACTTC. Residues: CAIGRGASVSYEQYF.

In regard to this clonotype: Germline and junction disagree at one end, which may indicate a read error. V usage is TRBV11-2 and J usage is TRBJ2-2, with D perhaps matching TRBD2 (5 bases). Germline CDR1 and CDR2: SGHAT and FQNNGV. The CDR3 spans 14 residues. The CDR3, as DNA: TGTGCCAGCAGCCGATATTTGAACACCTGGGAGTTGTTTTTT. It encodes CASSRYLNTWELFF.

On this clonotype: A read error may be the cause here, since a much bigger clone is one base away. The CDR3 region has the DNA TGCCCCAGCAGCCAACAGGGGGCCCGCACAGATACGCAGTATTTT. It specifies CPSSQQGARTDTQYF. The rearrangement uses TRBV5-1 and TRBJ2-3; TRBD1 matches at 9 bases. Germline-derived CDR1 and CDR2 are SGHRS and YFSETQ. CDR3 length equals 15 residues.